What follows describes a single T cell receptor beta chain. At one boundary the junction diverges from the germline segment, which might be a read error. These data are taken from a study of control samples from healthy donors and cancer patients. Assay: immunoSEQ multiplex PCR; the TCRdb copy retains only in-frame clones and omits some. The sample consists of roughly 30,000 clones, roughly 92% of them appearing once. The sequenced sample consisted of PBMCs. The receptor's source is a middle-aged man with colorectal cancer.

Here the CDR3 DNA reads TGTGCCAGCAGCAGGGGAGGGACAGGGACACAAGAGACCCAATACTTC. Protein: CASSRGGTGTQETQYF. The chain couples TRBV5-5 to TRBJ2-5; 9 bases agree with TRBD1. Germline CDR1 and CDR2: SGHKS and YYEKEE (reference sequence). The CDR3 sequence is 16 residues long.